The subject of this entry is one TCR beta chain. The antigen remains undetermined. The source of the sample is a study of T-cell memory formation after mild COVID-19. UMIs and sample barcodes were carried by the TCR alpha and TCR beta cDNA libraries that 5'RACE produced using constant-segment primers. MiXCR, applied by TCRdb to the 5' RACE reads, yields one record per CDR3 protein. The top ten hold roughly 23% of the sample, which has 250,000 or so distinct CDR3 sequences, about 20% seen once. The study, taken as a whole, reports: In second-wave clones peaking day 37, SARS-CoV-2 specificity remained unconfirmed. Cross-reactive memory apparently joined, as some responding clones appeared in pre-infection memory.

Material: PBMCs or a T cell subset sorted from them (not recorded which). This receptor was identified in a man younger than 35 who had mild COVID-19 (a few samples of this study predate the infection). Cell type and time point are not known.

CDR3 sequence (DNA): TGTGCCAGCAGCTTGGAATTGGGATTCAACTATGGCTACACCTTC. It yields the protein CASSLELGFNYGYTF. The rearrangement joins TRBV5-5 to TRBJ1-2; D unclear. V was pared by 0 bases and J by 2 bases, with 11 bases between. Germline V gives CDR1 SGHKS, CDR2 YYEKEE (reference sequence). The CDR3 contains 15 residues.